The sequence of this T cell receptor beta chain was determined in a study of blood T cells in healthy people across ages. Overall study findings and caveats: Estimates of diversity drawn from one million T cells were considered underestimates.

Donors were healthy Caucasian individuals from Russia aged about 6 to 95. Whenever a sample was processed, at least 6 million PBMCs were isolated. A second PCR of roughly 7 to 11 cycles used a sample-barcoded 5' primer and a J-beta primer mix. In TCRdb, the 5' RACE reads were re-called with MiXCR into one record per CDR3 protein. The sample holds hundreds of thousands of distinct CDR3 sequences, around 21% seen once. Trimming removed 5 bases at V and 5 bases at J, with 17 bases between. This CDR3 spans 15 amino acids. From germline, CDR1 is LGHDT and CDR2 YNNKEL (reference sequence). Notes on this clonotype: Its antigen is still unknown.

Sequenced: blood. This receptor was obtained from a man aged 65 to 79 in good health. The chain carries TRBV3-1 and TRBJ2-3; D might be TRBD1 (8 bases). The CDR3 nucleotides are TGTGCCAGCAGCTACGGACAGGGAGGGGGAGATACGCAGTATTTT. Translating it yields CASSYGQGGGDTQYF.